Sequencing of this TCR beta chain was carried out in a study of OX40 agonist ivuxolimab in advanced cancers. This clone was recorded only once. Germline lookup yields CDR1 SGHDN and CDR2 FVKESK. There are 15 residues in the CDR3. Trimming left V 0 bases short and J 10 bases short, with 16 bases between. Measured with immunoSEQ multiplex PCR; TCRdb has only the in-frame clones, and not every one. The sample lists some 58,000 clones; around 88% were seen once. The clonotype comes from an adult with an advanced solid tumor such as melanoma, head and neck, liver or kidney cancer. Sequencing was performed on CD4+ or CD8+ T cells sorted from blood, taken in a trial of the OX40 agonist ivuxolimab. V is TRBV14 and J is TRBJ2-1, with D uncertain. The CDR3 DNA reads as TGTGCCAGCAGCCAAGAACCCCAAGTCTTCAGGGAGCAGTTCTTC. This encodes CASSQEPQVFREQFF.